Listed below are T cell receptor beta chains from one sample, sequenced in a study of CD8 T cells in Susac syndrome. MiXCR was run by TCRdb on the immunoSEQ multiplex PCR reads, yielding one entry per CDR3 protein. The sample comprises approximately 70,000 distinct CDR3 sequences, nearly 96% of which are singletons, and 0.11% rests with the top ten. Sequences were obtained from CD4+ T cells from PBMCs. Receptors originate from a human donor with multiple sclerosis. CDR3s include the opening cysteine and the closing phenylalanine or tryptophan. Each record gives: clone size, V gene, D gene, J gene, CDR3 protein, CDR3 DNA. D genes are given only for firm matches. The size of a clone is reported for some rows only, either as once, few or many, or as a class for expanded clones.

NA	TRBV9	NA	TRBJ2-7	CASSVEGYEQYF	TGTGCCAGCAGCGTAGAAGGGTACGAGCAGTACTTC
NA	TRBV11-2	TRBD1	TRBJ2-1	CASSKDRFPNEQFF	TGTGCCAGCAGCAAGGACAGGTTTCCCAATGAGCAGTTCTTC
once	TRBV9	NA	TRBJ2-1	CASSVAAGGGYNEQFF	TGTGCCAGCAGCGTAGCTGCCGGGGGCGGCTACAATGAGCAGTTCTTC
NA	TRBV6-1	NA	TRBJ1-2	CASSEAWDSGYTF	TGTGCCAGCAGTGAAGCGTGGGATAGCGGCTACACCTTC
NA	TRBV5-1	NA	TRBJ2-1	CASSSSPGSEQFF	TGCGCCAGCAGCTCCTCCCCAGGGAGTGAGCAGTTCTTC
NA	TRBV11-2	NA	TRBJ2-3	CASRQTSTDTQYF	TGTGCCAGCAGACAGACTAGCACAGATACGCAGTATTTT
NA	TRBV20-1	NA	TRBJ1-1	CSALTTTEAFF	TGCAGTGCTCTGACAACGACTGAAGCTTTCTTT
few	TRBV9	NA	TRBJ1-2	CASSVGDHGYTF	TGTGCCAGCAGCGTAGGTGATCATGGCTACACCTTC
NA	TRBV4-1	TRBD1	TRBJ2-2	CASSQGQGATGELFF	TGCGCCAGCAGCCAGGGACAGGGGGCCACCGGGGAGCTGTTTTTT
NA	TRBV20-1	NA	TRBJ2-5	CSAAKLGSQYF	TGCAGTGCTGCAAAATTGGGGTCCCAGTACTTC
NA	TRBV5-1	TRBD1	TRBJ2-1	CASTASTGDNEQFF	TGCGCCAGTACTGCCTCGACAGGGGACAATGAGCAGTTCTTC
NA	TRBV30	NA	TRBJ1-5	CAWSKGSNQPQHF	TGTGCCTGGAGTAAGGGGAGCAATCAGCCCCAGCATTTT
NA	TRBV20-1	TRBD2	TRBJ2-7	CSARGGKASGGAVTYEQYF	TGCAGTGCTAGAGGCGGTAAGGCTAGCGGGGGGGCCGTGACCTACGAGCAGTACTTC
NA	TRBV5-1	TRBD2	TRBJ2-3	CASSRGGELTDTQYF	TGCGCCAGCAGTCGGGGGGGCGAACTCACAGATACGCAGTATTTT
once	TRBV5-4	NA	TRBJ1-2	CASSLQGNSFYGYTF	TGTGCCAGCAGCTTGCAGGGTAATTCGTTCTATGGCTACACCTTC
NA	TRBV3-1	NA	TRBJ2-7	CASRTVPGEQYF	TGTGCCAGCAGGACAGTGCCCGGCGAGCAGTACTTC
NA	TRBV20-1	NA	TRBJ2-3	CSAPGLTTTDTQYF	TGCAGTGCTCCCGGATTGACGACCACAGATACGCAGTATTTT
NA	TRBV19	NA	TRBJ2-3	CASTAQISTDTQYF	TGTGCCAGTACCGCACAGATTAGCACAGATACGCAGTATTTT
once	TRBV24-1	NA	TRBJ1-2	CATSDFRGGGYTF	TGTGCCACCAGTGATTTTCGGGGTGGTGGCTACACCTTC
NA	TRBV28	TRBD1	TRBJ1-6	CASRPAGGSMGSPLHF	TGTGCCAGCAGGCCTGCAGGGGGCTCGATGGGTTCACCCCTCCACTTT
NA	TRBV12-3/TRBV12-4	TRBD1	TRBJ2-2	CASSDDRAANTGELFF	TGTGCCAGCAGTGACGACAGGGCCGCGAACACCGGGGAGCTGTTTTTT
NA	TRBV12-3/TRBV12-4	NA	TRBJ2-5	CASSLDTETQYF	TGTGCCAGCAGCCTCGACACGGAGACCCAGTACTTC
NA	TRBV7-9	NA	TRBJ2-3	CASSTLSTDTQYF	TGTGCCAGCAGCACCCTGAGCACAGATACGCAGTATTTT
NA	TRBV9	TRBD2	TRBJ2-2	CASSVAGGGATGELFF	TGTGCCAGCAGCGTAGCTGGCGGGGGGGCCACCGGGGAGCTGTTTTTT
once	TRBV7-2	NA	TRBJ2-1	CASSPMQSYNEQFF	TGTGCCAGCAGCCCGATGCAATCCTACAATGAGCAGTTCTTC
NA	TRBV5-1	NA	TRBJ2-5	CASSLAERDPETQYF	TGCGCCAGCAGCTTGGCCGAGCGAGACCCGGAGACCCAGTACTTC
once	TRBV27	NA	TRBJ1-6	CASSFGQNNSPLHF	TGTGCCAGCAGTTTTGGACAGAATAATTCACCCCTCCACTTT
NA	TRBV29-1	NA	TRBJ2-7	CSVRQGGNYEQYF	TGCAGCGTTAGACAAGGGGGGAACTACGAGCAGTACTTC
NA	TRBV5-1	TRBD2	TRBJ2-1	CASSLGPRLAGEGEQFF	TGCGCCAGCAGCTTGGGGCCCCGACTAGCGGGGGAAGGTGAGCAGTTCTTC
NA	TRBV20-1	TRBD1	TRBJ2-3	CSAGDRGLDTQYF	TGCAGTGCTGGGGACAGGGGCTTAGATACGCAGTATTTT
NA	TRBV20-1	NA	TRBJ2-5	CSRDSQETQYF	TGCAGTCGGGACTCCCAAGAGACCCAGTACTTC
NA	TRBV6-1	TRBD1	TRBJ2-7	CASSPTPGTGGLYEQYF	TGTGCCAGCAGCCCTACTCCCGGGACAGGGGGCCTCTACGAGCAGTACTTC
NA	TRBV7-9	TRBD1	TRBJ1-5	CASSWGTDNQPQHF	TGTGCCAGCAGTTGGGGGACAGACAATCAGCCCCAGCATTTT
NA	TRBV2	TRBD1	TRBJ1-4	CASGTVIEKLFF	TGTGCCAGCGGGACAGTGATTGAAAAACTGTTTTTT
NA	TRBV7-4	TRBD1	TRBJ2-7	CASSRGLQGEYF	TGTGCCAGCAGCAGAGGCCTACAGGGGGAGTACTTC
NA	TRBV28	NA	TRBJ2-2	CASSSPGDTGELFF	TGTGCCAGCAGTTCCCCGGGAGACACCGGGGAGCTGTTTTTT
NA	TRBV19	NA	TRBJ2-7	CASRGLLAPSYEQYF	TGTGCCAGTAGGGGCCTGTTGGCCCCATCCTACGAGCAGTACTTC
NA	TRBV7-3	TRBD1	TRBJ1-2	CASSIGQGEGGYTF	TGTGCCAGCAGCATTGGACAGGGAGAAGGGGGCTACACCTTC
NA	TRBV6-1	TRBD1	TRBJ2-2	CASSKDRSNTGELFF	TGTGCCAGCAGTAAGGACAGGTCCAACACCGGGGAGCTGTTTTTT
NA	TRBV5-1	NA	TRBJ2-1	CASTLLGGVSSYNEQFF	TGCGCCAGCACCCTACTGGGCGGGGTGAGCTCCTACAATGAGCAGTTCTTC
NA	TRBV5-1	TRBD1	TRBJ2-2	CASRERQGSNTGELFF	TGCGCCAGCAGGGAAAGACAGGGAAGTAACACCGGGGAGCTGTTTTTT
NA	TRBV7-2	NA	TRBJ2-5	CASSLALQETQYF	TGTGCCAGCAGCTTAGCGCTCCAAGAGACCCAGTACTTC
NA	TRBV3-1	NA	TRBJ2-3	CASSQDLQASTDTQYF	TGTGCCAGCAGCCAAGATCTCCAGGCTAGCACAGATACGCAGTATTTT
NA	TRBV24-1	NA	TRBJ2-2	CATGGDGTGELFF	TGTGCCACCGGAGGGGATGGCACCGGGGAGCTGTTTTTT
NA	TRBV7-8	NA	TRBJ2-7	CASSLAIHSYEQYF	TGTGCCAGCAGCTTAGCGATTCACTCCTACGAGCAGTACTTC
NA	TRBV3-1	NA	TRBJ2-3	CASSQRHNTQYF	TGTGCCAGCAGCCAAAGACATAATACGCAGTATTTT
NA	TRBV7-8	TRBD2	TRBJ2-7	CASSFGTSEYEQYF	TGTGCCAGCAGCTTCGGGACTAGCGAGTACGAGCAGTACTTC
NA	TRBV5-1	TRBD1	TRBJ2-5	CASSFRTGPPETQYF	TGCGCCAGCAGCTTCCGGACAGGGCCCCCGGAGACCCAGTACTTC
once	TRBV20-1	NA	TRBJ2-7	CSASVSGGDYEQYF	TGCAGTGCTAGTGTGTCAGGCGGAGACTACGAGCAGTACTTC
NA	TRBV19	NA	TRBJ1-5	CASSPQVSNQPQHF	TGTGCCAGTAGTCCACAGGTTAGCAATCAGCCCCAGCATTTT
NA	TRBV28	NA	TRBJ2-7	CASSTSRTVYEQYF	TGTGCCAGCAGTACCTCAAGGACAGTCTACGAGCAGTACTTC
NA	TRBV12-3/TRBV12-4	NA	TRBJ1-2	CASSLFSGGLGYGYTF	TGTGCCAGCAGTTTGTTTTCCGGGGGCCTCGGCTATGGCTACACCTTC
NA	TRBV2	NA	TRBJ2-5	CASSGPTGQETQYF	TGTGCCAGCAGTGGCCCGACAGGCCAAGAGACCCAGTACTTC
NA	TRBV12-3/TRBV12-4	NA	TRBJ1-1	CASSPREDTEAFF	TGTGCCAGCAGCCCCAGGGAGGACACTGAAGCTTTCTTT